The 5 T cell receptor beta chains presented below share a single source sample, sequenced in a study of blood T cell repertoires in COVID-19. Here immunoSEQ multiplex PCR was the method, and the copy in TCRdb shows in-frame clones only, minus some. This sample carries tens of thousands of clones, 85% to 90% of them seen once, and the ten largest clones take around 2.9%. The material sequenced was peripheral blood. Source of these receptors: a man older than 75 with acute or convalescent COVID-19.

The chain recombines TRBV24-1 with TRBJ2-4, with 8 bases aligning to TRBD1. Germline loops: CDR1 KGHDR, CDR2 SFDVKD. The length of the CDR3 is 15 residues. The ends lost 4 bases at V and 9 bases at J; junction bases unmatched: 10. The CDR3 spells CATSDPRDRGGIQYF. The CDR3 nucleotides are TGTGCCACCAGTGACCCACGAGACAGGGGAGGCATTCAGTACTTC.

The genes are TRBV6-2 or TRBV6-3 and TRBJ2-6; TRBD1 aligns across 8 bases. The germline V gene encodes CDR1 MNHEY and CDR2 SVGEGT. The CDR3 has 16 amino acids. The V gene end was trimmed by 5 bases and the J gene end by 0 bases; junction bases not matched to a gene: 3. The CDR3 DNA reads as TGTGCCAGCAGTCTACAGGGGGGCTCTGGGGCCAACGTCCTGACTTTC. Its translation: CASSLQGGSGANVLTF.

This rearrangement joins TRBV19 to TRBJ1-2, with TRBD1 identical over 8 bases. The CDR3 is 14 amino acids. The trim removed 4 bases at V and 4 bases at J, leaving 5 bases unmatched. Germline CDR1 reads LNHDA; CDR2 reads SQIVND (reference sequence). The CDR3 spells CASSTPGTGYGYTF. The CDR3 coding sequence is TGTGCCAGTAGTACCCCCGGGACAGGCTATGGCTACACCTTC.

The chain carries TRBV7-2 and TRBJ1-1; no clear D. Germline CDR1 SGHTA, CDR2 FQGNSA. The length of the CDR3 is 13 residues. Trimming removed 0 bases from V and 7 bases from J, with 9 bases in between. Here the CDR3 reads CASSLARRGEAFF. CDR3 nucleotide sequence: TGTGCCAGCAGCTTAGCGAGACGGGGTGAAGCTTTCTTT.

This chain joins TRBV30 and TRBJ1-1, with D maybe TRBD1 (5 bases). CDR1 is GTSNPN and CDR2 is SVGIG in the germline V gene (reference sequence). V gave up 3 bases and J gave up 5 bases, with 19 bases separating them. The CDR3 is 15 residues long. The CDR3 reads CAWRMPLSGGTEAFF. CDR3 sequence (DNA): TGTGCCTGGAGAATGCCGCTCTCCGGGGGGACTGAAGCTTTCTTT.